The 29 T cell receptor beta chains presented below share a single source sample, sequenced in a study of T cell responses to AZD1222 COVID-19 vaccine. Libraries were prepared by immunoSEQ multiplex PCR; TCRdb keeps only in-frame clonotypes and omits some of them. Of about 97,000 clones listed, roughly 84% are singletons. Sequenced material: peripheral blood, taken on day 0 of AZD1222 vaccination. These receptors were obtained from an adult in good health.

The chain recombines TRBV5-8 with TRBJ1-1, with TRBD1 matching over 8 bases. Per the germline V gene, CDR1 is SGHTS and CDR2 is YDEGEE. The CDR3 runs to 17 residues. Unmatched junction bases numbered 13, after V lost 3 bases and J lost 3 bases. The CDR3 spells CASSSWTGYGLDTEAFF. Written as DNA, the CDR3 is TGTGCCAGCAGCTCCTGGACAGGGTATGGGTTAGACACTGAAGCTTTCTTT.

The chain uses TRBV6-2 or TRBV6-3 and TRBJ2-3, with D tentatively TRBD2 (5 bases). This CDR3 has 16 residues. V was pared by 3 bases and J by 5 bases, with 18 bases between. Germline V CDR1 and CDR2: MNHEY, SVGEGT. The CDR3 region has the DNA TGTGCCAGCAGTTATGCCGGCGGGCAGCGCGGAGATACGCAGTATTTT. Translated, it gives CASSYAGGQRGDTQYF.

The CDR3 coding sequence is TGTGCCAGCGTCCGGGACAGGGACGATGAGCAGTTCTTC. Its translation is CASVRDRDDEQFF. The chain recombines TRBV2 with TRBJ2-1; the match to TRBD1 covers 9 bases. From germline, CDR1 is SNHLY and CDR2 FYNNEI. J gave up 8 bases and V 8 bases, and 7 bases lay outside the gene matches. This CDR3 contains 13 residues.

The CDR3 nucleotides read TGTGCCAGCAGCCAAGGGGCAGGGGCACGGGGCTACACCTTC. This codes for CASSQGAGARGYTF. This chain connects TRBV3-1 (or the pseudogene TRBV3-2) to TRBJ1-2; a weak D match, TRBD1 (6 bases). V shed 1 base and J shed 8 bases, with 14 bases lying between them. Germline V gene data show CDR1 as LGHDT and CDR2 as YNNKEL (reference sequence). There are 14 residues in the CDR3.

The chain joins TRBV5-4 to TRBJ1-2; 10 bases align to TRBD1. V was pared by 5 bases and J by 8 bases, with 15 bases of the junction left unmatched. The germline V gene encodes CDR1 SGHNT and CDR2 YYREEE (reference sequence). CDR3 length: 16 residues. CDR3 sequence: CASRPRSGQGRGGYTF. In DNA, the CDR3 is TGTGCCAGCAGACCGAGGTCGGGACAGGGGCGAGGGGGCTACACCTTC.

This chain links TRBV30 with TRBJ1-5, with a weak D call TRBD1 (5 bases). The V gene's germline CDR1 is GTSNPN and CDR2 SVGIG (reference sequence). V was pared by 3 bases and J by 4 bases, with 10 bases between. CDR3 length: 13 residues. Here the CDR3 DNA reads TGTGCCTGGAGCTGGGGCAGTAATCAGCCCCAGCATTTT. Protein: CAWSWGSNQPQHF. Variable domain in full (rest from reference TRBV30 and TRBJ1-5): SQTIHQWPATLVQPVGSPLSLECTVEGTSNPNLYWYRQAAGRGLQLLFYSVGIGQISSEVPQNLSASRPQDRQFILSSKKLLLSDSGFYLCAWSWGSNQPQHFGDGTRLSIL.

The CDR3 sequence: CATSRDPGFGDTQYF. The CDR3 coding sequence is TGTGCCACCAGCAGAGATCCAGGGTTCGGAGATACGCAGTATTTT. The genes are TRBV15 and TRBJ2-3; D may be TRBD1 (5 bases). Trimming pared 0 bases from V and 5 bases from J, leaving 12 bases between. The CDR3 has 15 amino acids. Germline lookup yields CDR1 LNHNV and CDR2 YYDKDF (reference sequence).

The chain has TRBV30 and TRBJ2-7; possibly TRBD2 for D (5 bases). Trimming shortened V by 0 bases and J by 2 bases, and 11 bases separated the two germline ends. Germline loops: CDR1 GTSNPN, CDR2 SVGIG (reference sequence). The CDR3 is 14 amino acids. The CDR3 protein is CAWSVRRRTYEQYF. The CDR3 DNA reads as TGTGCCTGGAGTGTGCGGAGGAGGACCTACGAGCAGTACTTC.

V is TRBV7-8 and J is TRBJ2-7; D gene unclear. CDR3 length equals 14 residues. V was cut by 1 base and J by 5 bases, with 12 bases left in between. The germline CDR1 and CDR2 sequences are SGHVS and FQNEAQ. The CDR3 loop reads CASSLEISAHEQYF. The DNA of the CDR3 is TGTGCCAGCAGCTTAGAAATCTCTGCCCACGAGCAGTACTTC.

The chain employs TRBV6-5 and TRBJ2-7; possible D gene TRBD1, 6 bases. Germline-derived CDR1 and CDR2 are MNHEY and SVGAGI. Between the trimmed V and J ends, which lost 7 bases and 3 bases, there was a span of 16 bases. This CDR3 is 14 amino acids long. CDR3 amino acids: CASNLQGIIYEQYF. In nucleotides, the CDR3 is TGTGCCAGCAACCTCCAGGGGATCATCTACGAGCAGTACTTC.

This chain joins TRBV28 and TRBJ1-2; possibly TRBD1 for D (6 bases). Trimming left V 2 bases short and J 2 bases short, with 9 bases between. The CDR3 consists of 14 residues. CDR1 MDHEN and CDR2 SYDVKM come from the germline V gene. CDR3 sequence: CASSLGGGNYGYTF. For the CDR3, the DNA is TGTGCCAGCAGTTTAGGGGGGGGCAACTATGGCTACACCTTC.

This clone was counted only a few times. This chain links TRBV4-3 with TRBJ2-4; D call uncertain. Germline lookup yields CDR1 LGHNA and CDR2 YSLEER. Trimming left V 0 bases short and J 0 bases short, with 15 bases between. The CDR3 has 18 residues. The CDR3 DNA reads as TGCGCCAGCAGCCAAGATTTGGCAGGTAGACAAGCCAAAAACATTCAGTACTTC. Translating gives CASSQDLAGRQAKNIQYF.

The chain carries TRBV7-9 and TRBJ2-7, with TRBD1 matching over 7 bases. Germline assignment: CDR1 SEHNR and CDR2 FQNEAQ (reference sequence). The CDR3 is 15 residues long. The ends lost 4 bases at V and 2 bases at J; junction bases unmatched: 8. The CDR3 spells CASSSIRTGTYEQYF. CDR3 bases: TGTGCCAGCAGCTCCATTCGGACAGGAACCTACGAGCAGTACTTC.

The chain employs TRBV6-5 and TRBJ1-5; D remains unclear. V lost 7 bases and J 2 bases, leaving 9 bases between the germline ends. This CDR3 has 13 residues. Germline V gene data show CDR1 as MNHEY and CDR2 as SVGAGI. Here the CDR3 DNA reads TGTGCCAGCACCGAGTGGGGCAATCAGCCCCAGCATTTT. Its translation is CASTEWGNQPQHF.

J is TRBJ1-6 and V is TRBV7-2; no firm D call. The CDR3 extends over 15 amino acids. Trimming took 2 bases from V and 0 from J, leaving 5 bases between them. From germline, CDR1 is SGHTA and CDR2 FQGNSA. The CDR3 DNA follows: TGTGCCAGCAGCTTATTAAGCTCCTATAATTCACCCCTCCACTTT. Protein sequence: CASSLLSSYNSPLHF. Based on the CDR3 plus reference TRBV7-2 and TRBJ1-6, the full variable domain is GAGVSQSPSNKVTEKGKDVELRCDPISGHTALYWYRQSLGQGLEFLIYFQGNSAPDKSGLPSDRFSAERTGGSVSTLTIQRTQQEDSAVYLCASSLLSSYNSPLHFGNGTRLTVT.

V usage is TRBV9 and J usage is TRBJ1-6; the D gene is possibly TRBD1 (6 bases). V was pared by 2 bases and J by 10 bases, with 16 bases between. This CDR3 contains 15 residues. Per the germline V gene, CDR1 is SGDLS and CDR2 is YYNGEE. CDR3 sequence reads: CASSVSGRGNSPLHF. In nucleotides, the CDR3 is TGTGCCAGCAGCGTTTCTGGCAGGGGAAACTCACCCCTCCACTTT.

This clone has at least ten counts. The chain employs TRBV18 and TRBJ1-6; tentative D call: TRBD1 (5 bases). Germline V gives CDR1 KGHSH, CDR2 LQKENI. Trimming took 2 bases from V and 7 from J, leaving 12 bases between them. This CDR3 comprises 15 residues. CDR3 sequence: CASSPSGQGNSPLHF. The CDR3 DNA is TGTGCCAGCTCACCAAGCGGGCAGGGAAATTCACCCCTCCACTTT.

This chain joins TRBV9 and TRBJ2-1; 9 nucleotides match TRBD2. This CDR3 contains 14 residues. Germline V lookup: CDR1 SGDLS, CDR2 YYNGEE. J gave up 9 bases and V 0 bases, and 4 bases lay outside the gene matches. CDR3 amino acids: CASSVGASGAEQFF. DNA of the CDR3: TGTGCCAGCAGCGTAGGGGCTAGCGGGGCTGAGCAGTTCTTC.

The CDR3 DNA reads as TGTGCCAGCAGCGCCTCACAGGGTGCAGTCACTGAAGCTTTCTTT. Protein sequence: CASSASQGAVTEAFF. The chain combines TRBV7-3 with TRBJ1-1, with a weak D call TRBD1 (6 bases). V lost 5 bases, J lost 4 bases, and 17 bases lay in between. The germline CDR1 and CDR2 sequences are SGHTA and FQGTGA. CDR3 length equals 15 residues.

This rearrangement joins TRBV7-6 to TRBJ1-4; the match to TRBD1 covers 8 bases. CDR3 length equals 15 residues. V lost 5 bases, J lost 3 bases, and 5 bases stayed unmatched. CDR1 is SGHVS, CDR2 FNYEAQ, per germline. This CDR3 is CASSLWTGSNEKLFF. CDR3 in DNA: TGTGCCAGCAGCCTATGGACAGGGTCTAATGAAAAACTGTTTTTT.

The chain has TRBV7-3 and TRBJ2-1, with 7 nucleotides matching TRBD1. CDR3 length: 13 amino acids. J gave up 9 bases and V 3 bases, and 5 bases lay outside the gene matches. Looked up from germline, CDR1 is SGHTA and CDR2 is FQGTGA. The CDR3 loop reads CASSLGTVSEQFF. CDR3 nucleotides: TGTGCCAGCAGCTTGGGGACAGTTTCTGAGCAGTTCTTC.

The sample holds a few counts of this clone. This chain links TRBV3-1 (or the pseudogene TRBV3-2) with TRBJ2-7, with 10 bases identical to TRBD2. CDR3 length equals 17 residues. CDR1 and CDR2 from the germline V gene are LGHDT and YNNKEL (reference sequence). V dropped 1 base and J dropped 0; count of bases not matched to a gene: 6. CDR3 protein: CASSQGIAGGSSYEQYF. As DNA, the CDR3 is TGTGCCAGCAGCCAAGGGATAGCGGGGGGAAGCTCCTACGAGCAGTACTTC.

V gene TRBV28 combines with J gene TRBJ2-6; 9 bases map to TRBD1. CDR3 length equals 16 residues. After removal of 6 bases from V and 1 base from J, the junction contained 4 bases not matched to a gene. The germline CDR1 and CDR2 sequences are MDHEN and SYDVKM. The CDR3 spells CASRTGGLSGANVLTF. The CDR3 nucleotides read TGTGCCAGCAGAACAGGGGGCTTATCTGGGGCCAACGTCCTGACTTTC.

This chain links TRBV10-2 with TRBJ1-3; D remains ambiguous. Trimming stripped 8 bases from V and 0 bases from J, with 14 bases between. The CDR3 extends over 15 amino acids. CDR1 is WSHSY, CDR2 SAAADI, per germline. Written as DNA, the CDR3 is TGCGCCAGCGGGCCCTTTACCAGCTCTGGAAACACCATATATTTT. It translates to CASGPFTSSGNTIYF.

This sequence joins TRBV7-9 and TRBJ2-1, with 10 bases that match TRBD2. Germline-derived CDR1 and CDR2 are SEHNR and FQNEAQ (reference sequence). V dropped 8 bases and J dropped 7; count of bases not matched to a gene: 8. This CDR3 comprises 14 residues. CDR3 region: CASVGLAGVNEQFF. The CDR3 DNA reads as TGTGCCAGCGTAGGGCTAGCGGGGGTAAATGAGCAGTTCTTC. Together with reference TRBV7-9 and TRBJ2-1, the CDR3 gives the full variable domain: DTGVSQNPRHKITKRGQNVTFRCDPISEHNRLYWYRQTLGQGPEFLTYFQNEAQLEKSRLLSDRFSAERPKGSFSTLEIQRTEQGDSAMYLCASVGLAGVNEQFFGPGTRLTVL.

CDR3 residues: CASSLVGQGSGYTF. As DNA, the CDR3 is TGTGCCAGCAGCCTAGTGGGACAGGGGAGCGGCTACACCTTC. The chain employs TRBV3-1 (or the pseudogene TRBV3-2) and TRBJ1-2, with 10 bases matching TRBD1. The germline V gene encodes CDR1 LGHDT and CDR2 YNNKEL (reference sequence). The ends lost 4 bases at V and 8 bases at J; junction bases unmatched: 7. The CDR3 loop spans 14 amino acids.

This chain uses TRBV6-2 or TRBV6-3 with TRBJ1-1, with 8 bases aligning to TRBD1. The length of the CDR3 is 17 residues. Germline lookup yields CDR1 MNHEY and CDR2 SVGEGT. The junction had 8 bases not matched to a gene; V was cut back by 2 bases and J by 0 bases. The CDR3 is CASSYGGTGPMNTEAFF. The CDR3 bases are TGTGCCAGCAGTTACGGGGGGACAGGCCCGATGAACACTGAAGCTTTCTTT.

DNA of the CDR3: TGTGCCAGCAGCGTGGGGATGAACACTGAAGCTTTCTTT. This gives the protein CASSVGMNTEAFF. This rearrangement joins TRBV14 to TRBJ1-1; no clear D. Germline lookup yields CDR1 SGHDN and CDR2 FVKESK. The V gene lost 5 bases and the J gene lost 0 bases, with 7 bases spanning the gap. The CDR3 sequence is 13 residues long.

The V call is TRBV6-5, the J call TRBJ2-2, with D possibly called TRBD1 or TRBD2 (5 bases each). The germline CDR1 and CDR2 sequences are MNHEY and SVGAGI. V dropped 6 bases and J dropped 6 bases, with 17 bases sitting between them. The CDR3 spans 15 residues. CDR3 sequence (DNA): TGTGCCAGCAGAACCTCCGGGACCAGGGCCGGGGAGCTGTTTTTT. This gives the protein CASRTSGTRAGELFF.